The present T cell receptor beta chain was sequenced within a study of shared clonotypes between healthy human individuals. Germline CDR1 reads DFQATT; CDR2 reads SNEGSKA (reference sequence). The V end lost 4 bases, the J end lost 2 bases, and 3 bases lay between the germline ends. The CDR3 consists of 11 residues. Data came from immunoSEQ multiplex PCR; TCRdb stores just in-frame clones and leaves some out. The data hold 950,000 to 1,300,000 clones, with approximately 70% observed a single time. To note about this clone: Its specificity is not known. Since a much larger clone is just one base distant, this may be a read error. Other nucleotide sequences in the sample specify the same CDR3.

Findings and limits, study-wide: A reduction in generation probabilities was seen for non-shared clonotypes relative to those shared by all four donors.

Sequencing used memory CD4+ T cells sorted from blood. Indicated subset: CD45RA-negative fraction. This clonotype originated in a man between 18 and 29 years old in good health. The chain joins TRBV20-1 to TRBJ2-1; D call uncertain. CDR3 DNA: TGCAGTGCTACCCCCTACAATGAGCAGTTCTTC. This codes for CSATPYNEQFF.